One and the same sample provided the 2 T cell receptor beta chains below, sequenced in a study of T cell responses to AZD1222 COVID-19 vaccine. Here immunoSEQ multiplex PCR was the method, and the copy in TCRdb shows in-frame clones only, minus some. The sample yields some 120,000 clones, roughly 92% seen once. Sequenced here: peripheral blood, sampled 28 days after the second AZD1222 dose. These receptors were collected from an adult who received the AZD1222 COVID-19 vaccine.

The chain is built from TRBV9 and TRBJ1-6; D gene ambiguous. The germline V and J ends were trimmed by 3 bases and 10 bases, with 14 bases remaining between them. The CDR3 is 14 amino acids. Per germline, CDR1 SGDLS and CDR2 YYNGEE. The CDR3: CASSDQHIDSPLHF. CDR3 bases: TGTGCCAGCAGCGACCAGCACATAGACTCACCCCTCCACTTT.

The CDR3 reads CASSGRQGTEAFF. DNA for the CDR3: TGTGCCAGCAGTGGTCGACAGGGGACCGAAGCTTTCTTT. J is TRBJ1-1 and V is TRBV27; 8 nucleotides line up with TRBD1. V lost 5 bases and J lost 8; bases outside the gene matches: 7. The CDR3 is 13 residues long. The germline V gene has CDR1 MNHEY and CDR2 SMNVEV (reference sequence).